The text below deals with one T cell receptor (beta chain). The record originates from a study of T cell responses to AZD1222 COVID-19 vaccine. CDR1 and CDR2 from the germline V gene are SGHTA and FQGNSA. The CDR3 covers 15 residues. Deletions cut 1 base from V and 9 bases from J, with 16 bases between. Some clones are missing from TCRdb's copy, which holds only in-frame ones; the method was immunoSEQ multiplex PCR. The sample yields under 150,000 clones, of which the top ten take up approximately 2%. The rearrangement links TRBV7-2 to TRBJ2-1; possible D gene TRBD2, 7 bases. Sequencing was done on a sample of peripheral blood. This clonotype was obtained from an adult in good health. CDR3 loop: CASSLVYGGRPEQFF. The CDR3 DNA is TGTGCCAGCAGCTTAGTGTACGGGGGGCGACCTGAGCAGTTCTTC.